These T cell receptor beta chains were read from a single sample in a study of early T cells in non-severe SARS-CoV-2 infection. TCRdb called the 5' RACE reads again in MiXCR, with one record for every CDR3 protein. Among about 59,000 distinct CDR3 sequences, approximately 13% were seen once, and the ten largest hold about a tenth. The sample was whole blood, taken at baseline. These receptors all stem from an adult who was a healthcare worker with PCR-confirmed SARS-CoV-2 infection or an uninfected control (not recorded which). The CDR3 runs from the conserved cysteine through the conserved F or W. The D gene is left open where the match is weak. Part of the rows lack a size; the others show once, few, many or a class for expanded clones.

CDR3aa	CDR3nt	v_gene	j_gene	d_gene	abundance
CSATGGTKNIQYF	TGCAGTGCCACGGGGGGGACCAAAAACATTCAGTACTTC	TRBV20-1	TRBJ2-4	TRBD2	many
CSVTGLSGNTIYF	TGCAGCGTCACGGGCCTCTCTGGAAACACCATATATTTT	TRBV29-1	TRBJ1-3	-	few
CASSYSISNNGYTF	TGTGCCAGCAGTTACTCGATCAGCAACAATGGCTACACCTTC	TRBV6-2/TRBV6-3	TRBJ1-2	-	-
CASSLGLRINEQFF	TGTGCCAGCAGTCTGGGACTAAGGATCAATGAGCAGTTCTTC	TRBV27	TRBJ2-1	TRBD2	many
CASSPNPGTSSYNEQFF	TGTGCCAGCAGTCCCAATCCCGGGACATCTTCCTACAATGAGCAGTTCTTC	TRBV12-3/TRBV12-4	TRBJ2-1	-	few
CASSLSTGLMTEAFF	TGTGCCAGCAGCTTATCGACAGGACTTATGACTGAAGCTTTCTTT	TRBV11-2	TRBJ1-1	-	many
CASSVGEGAYYEQYF	TGTGCCAGCAGCGTTGGGGAGGGGGCTTACTACGAGCAGTACTTC	TRBV9	TRBJ2-7	-	-
CASRPDRRFTDTQYF	TGTGCCAGCAGACCCGACAGACGCTTCACAGATACGCAGTATTTT	TRBV7-2	TRBJ2-3	-	-
CASRRWTGNTEAFF	TGTGCCAGCAGGCGCTGGACAGGTAACACTGAAGCTTTCTTT	TRBV13	TRBJ1-1	TRBD1	few
CASRGGPDRPDTQYF	TGTGCCAGCAGGGGAGGACCAGACCGGCCAGATACGCAGTATTTT	TRBV7-9	TRBJ2-3	-	many
CSVNPYNEQFF	TGCAGCGTTAATCCCTACAATGAGCAGTTCTTC	TRBV29-1	TRBJ2-1	-	-
CASSIRRVNTEAFF	TGTGCCAGCAGCATAAGACGGGTGAACACTGAAGCTTTCTTT	TRBV7-8	TRBJ1-1	-	many
CASSEARGAHGTQYF	TGTGCCAGCAGTGAAGCCCGGGGGGCCCACGGGACCCAGTACTTC	TRBV2	TRBJ2-5	-	few
CASSYWGGLVDTQYF	TGTGCCAGCAGTTACTGGGGGGGGCTGGTAGATACGCAGTATTTT	TRBV6-2/TRBV6-3	TRBJ2-3	-	few
CASSQEGRTTNEKLFF	TGCGCCAGCAGCCAAGAAGGGAGAACTACTAATGAAAAACTGTTTTTT	TRBV4-1	TRBJ1-4	-	many
CASSPLAGNEQFF	TGTGCCAGCAGTCCTCTAGCGGGAAACGAGCAGTTCTTC	TRBV12-3/TRBV12-4	TRBJ2-1	TRBD2	few
CASSHSGRASYEQYF	TGTGCCAGCAGCCATAGCGGGAGGGCCTCCTACGAGCAGTACTTC	TRBV5-4	TRBJ2-7	TRBD2	-
CASSDPVGRKETQYF	TGTGCCAGCAGTGACCCAGTCGGCAGGAAAGAGACCCAGTACTTC	TRBV2	TRBJ2-5	-	many
CASSEPRSTDTQYF	TGTGCCAGCAGTGAACCCCGGAGCACAGATACGCAGTATTTT	TRBV28	TRBJ2-3	-	-
CSAREGTSSADTQYF	TGCAGTGCTAGAGAGGGGACTAGCAGCGCAGATACGCAGTATTTT	TRBV20-1	TRBJ2-3	TRBD2	few
CASSWKTSTDTQYF	TGTGCCAGCAGTTGGAAAACTAGCACAGATACGCAGTATTTT	TRBV27	TRBJ2-3	-	few
CASGSFGSGSGNTIYF	TGTGCCAGCGGAAGTTTTGGCTCGGGCTCTGGAAACACCATATATTTT	TRBV28	TRBJ1-3	-	-
CAWSQNLGLAGGETKNIQYF	TGTGCCTGGAGCCAAAATTTGGGACTAGCGGGAGGGGAGACCAAAAACATTCAGTACTTC	TRBV30	TRBJ2-4	TRBD2	few
CSARGAGEKLFF	TGCAGTGCTAGAGGGGCTGGAGAAAAACTGTTTTTT	TRBV20-1	TRBJ1-4	-	many
CASSVTVITYEQYF	TGTGCCAGTAGTGTTACAGTTATTACCTACGAGCAGTACTTC	TRBV19	TRBJ2-7	-	few
CASSFSWAGGELFF	TGTGCCAGCAGCTTCTCCTGGGCCGGCGGGGAGCTGTTTTTT	TRBV7-9	TRBJ2-2	-	few
CSVAFGTGFTGELFF	TGCAGCGTTGCCTTTGGGACAGGGTTCACCGGGGAGCTGTTTTTT	TRBV29-1	TRBJ2-2	TRBD1	-
CASSPEGRGIEKLFF	TGTGCCAGCAGCCCAGAGGGACGTGGGATTGAAAAACTGTTTTTT	TRBV7-9	TRBJ1-4	-	many
CASSLKGVGGYTF	TGTGCCAGCAGTTTAAAAGGGGTTGGCGGCTACACCTTC	TRBV12-3/TRBV12-4	TRBJ1-2	-	-
CASSSQAGGVYEQYF	TGTGCCAGCAGCTCCCAGGCGGGAGGCGTTTACGAGCAGTACTTC	TRBV7-2	TRBJ2-7	TRBD2	-
CASSITGYTEAFF	TGTGCCAGCAGCATAACAGGATACACTGAAGCTTTCTTT	TRBV27	TRBJ1-1	-	-
CASSHGDSTQFF	TGCGCCAGCAGCCACGGGGACAGCACGCAGTTTTTT	TRBV4-3	TRBJ2-3	TRBD1	-
CRVDRESTDTQYF	TGCCGAGTCGACAGAGAAAGCACAGATACGCAGTATTTT	TRBV29-1	TRBJ2-3	-	-
CAAAITGATTGNTIYF	TGTGCCGCCGCCATTACAGGGGCGACTACTGGAAACACCATATATTTT	TRBV2	TRBJ1-3	TRBD1	-
CASTPVGRGYGYTF	TGTGCCAGCACCCCGGTAGGGAGAGGCTATGGCTACACCTTC	TRBV11-3	TRBJ1-2	-	-
CASSKTSGSYEQYF	TGTGCCAGCAGCAAGACTAGCGGGAGCTACGAGCAGTACTTC	TRBV12-3/TRBV12-4	TRBJ2-7	TRBD2	many
CASSHLTWDNSPLHF	TGTGCCAGCAGCCACTTAACATGGGATAATTCACCCCTCCACTTT	TRBV14	TRBJ1-6	-	-
CATNQGAGDTQYF	TGTGCCACCAACCAGGGGGCAGGGGATACGCAGTATTTT	TRBV24-1	TRBJ2-3	TRBD1	-
CASSLALSSRDRGMGEQFF	TGTGCCAGCAGCTTAGCTCTTTCTTCACGGGACAGGGGTATGGGTGAGCAGTTCTTC	TRBV7-9	TRBJ2-1	TRBD1	-
CASSPGRSTDTQYF	TGTGCCAGCTCACCGGGCAGGAGCACAGATACGCAGTATTTT	TRBV18	TRBJ2-3	-	many
CSASPPGLAVEQFF	TGCAGTGCTAGTCCTCCGGGACTAGCGGTTGAGCAGTTCTTC	TRBV20-1	TRBJ2-1	TRBD2	many
CASSPLQDASGNTIYF	TGTGCCAGCTCACCCCTACAGGACGCCTCTGGAAACACCATATATTTT	TRBV18	TRBJ1-3	-	many
CASSSATTSGRNEQFF	TGTGCCAGCAGTTCCGCGACGACTAGCGGCAGAAATGAGCAGTTCTTC	TRBV6-2/TRBV6-3	TRBJ2-1	TRBD2	-
CASSLTGPAYEQYF	TGTGCCAGCAGCTTGACAGGTCCGGCCTACGAGCAGTACTTC	TRBV11-1	TRBJ2-7	-	many
CASSLRNQPQHF	TGTGCCAGCAGTTTACGAAATCAGCCCCAGCATTTT	TRBV27	TRBJ1-5	-	few
CASSPRTAFGSPLHF	TGTGCCAGCAGCCCACGGACCGCCTTCGGTTCACCCCTCCACTTT	TRBV7-9	TRBJ1-6	-	few
CASSLRAGSLDNEQFF	TGCGCCAGCAGCTTACGGGCAGGGAGCCTCGACAATGAGCAGTTCTTC	TRBV5-1	TRBJ2-1	-	few
CASSPTGTGSVQGYTF	TGCGCCAGCAGCCCAACCGGGACAGGTTCTGTGCAGGGCTACACCTTC	TRBV4-1	TRBJ1-2	TRBD1	few
CASSLEVAGSEKLFF	TGTGCCAGCAGCTTAGAGGTGGCAGGGAGTGAAAAACTGTTTTTT	TRBV11-2	TRBJ1-4	-	many
CASSTLAWGQGGEKLFF	TGTGCCAGCAGTACACTAGCTTGGGGACAGGGGGGAGAAAAACTGTTTTTT	TRBV6-6	TRBJ1-4	TRBD1	-
CASSYSWGSANEKLFF	TGTGCCAGCAGTTACTCGTGGGGGTCAGCTAATGAAAAACTGTTTTTT	TRBV6-5	TRBJ1-4	-	-
CASSANRDRVETQYF	TGTGCCAGCAGCGCGAACCGGGACAGGGTTGAGACCCAGTACTTC	TRBV7-9	TRBJ2-5	TRBD1	-
CASSYSTALLNTEAFF	TGTGCCAGCAGTTACTCGACGGCATTACTGAACACTGAAGCTTTCTTT	TRBV6-2/TRBV6-3	TRBJ1-1	-	-